These 15 T cell receptor beta chains came from one sample sequenced in a study of HIV-infected children after antiretroviral therapy interruption. A 3' RACE protocol on RNA, with unique molecular identifiers, produced the TCR library. TCRdb ran MiXCR on the 3' RACE reads and lists one entry per CDR3 protein. Counted here are about 86,000 distinct CDR3 sequences, about 7.2% occurring once; the ten biggest clones make up 0.9% to 1.4%. Treatment indicated: PENTA 11 planned treatment interruption arm or continuous ART arm. The sample consisted of CD45RA+ CD4+ T cells from PBMCs, pooled from several time points, taken from a donor given antiretroviral therapy, either interrupted or continuous. Subset specified: naive CD4+ CD45RA+ CD45RO- T cells. These receptors came from a pool of human donors with HIV.

In this sample, this clonotype turned up many times. The genes are TRBV4-1 and TRBJ2-5, with 12 bases fitting TRBD1. The CDR3 has 20 residues. The junction had 18 bases not matched to a gene; V was cut back by 7 bases and J by 0 bases. Germline V gene lookup returns CDR1 MGHRA and CDR2 YSYEKL. The CDR3 region has the DNA TGCGCCAGCATGGCAAACCCCGGGACAGGGGGCAAGTGGTACCAAGAGACCCAGTACTTC. Protein: CASMANPGTGGKWYQETQYF.

This clonotype has more than one count but fewer than ten. The gene calls are TRBV6-1 and TRBJ2-7; TRBD2 aligns across 9 bases. Looked up from germline, CDR1 is MNHNS and CDR2 is SASEGT. Trimming at V came to 5 bases and at J to 1 base, leaving 3 bases not matched to a gene. The CDR3 length is 14 residues. This chain's CDR3 is CASSLAGQSYEQYF. The CDR3 DNA is TGTGCCAGCAGTCTAGCGGGGCAGTCCTACGAGCAGTACTTC.

This clonotype was detected many times. This chain links TRBV20-1 with TRBJ1-2; D possibly corresponds to TRBD1 (5 bases). The CDR3 has 12 residues. Trimming left V 4 bases short and J 2 bases short, with 8 bases between. The germline V gene encodes CDR1 DFQATT and CDR2 SNEGSKA (reference sequence). The CDR3 bases are TGCAGTGCTATACGGGGGAACTATGGCTACACCTTC. This gives the protein CSAIRGNYGYTF.

V and J are TRBV5-1 and TRBJ2-5; 12 bases are a match to TRBD1. CDR1 is SGHRS, CDR2 YFSETQ, per germline. Germline trimming cut 2 bases from V and 3 bases from J; bases unmatched to any gene: 5. The CDR3 extends over 16 amino acids. The DNA of the CDR3 is TGCGCCAGCAGCTTTGGGACAGGGGGCCCCAAAGAGACCCAGTACTTC. Translation: CASSFGTGGPKETQYF.

This clonotype was seen ten or more times. This sequence joins TRBV10-3 and TRBJ1-3; no definite D call. The CDR3 loop spans 12 amino acids. Germline V lookup: CDR1 ENHRY, CDR2 SYGVKD. The V gene lost 10 bases and the J gene lost 0 bases, with 7 bases spanning the gap. The CDR3 region has the DNA TGTGCCAGCAAGAGCTCTGGAAACACCATATATTTT. This translates into CASKSSGNTIYF.

This clonotype was detected many times. CDR3 in DNA: TGTGCCAGCAGCTTCGCTAGCGGGGGGGCTTTCTACGAGCAGTACTTC. Translating it yields CASSFASGGAFYEQYF. This chain connects TRBV5-4 to TRBJ2-7, with 12 bases that match TRBD2. The CDR3 covers 16 residues. Germline V gives CDR1 SGHNT, CDR2 YYREEE (reference sequence). V lost 2 bases to trimming and J lost 3 bases; unmatched junction nucleotides: 6.

This clonotype showed up many times. The V call is TRBV5-4, the J call TRBJ2-5; D might be TRBD1 (5 bases). The germline V gene has CDR1 SGHNT and CDR2 YYREEE (reference sequence). Trimming removed 1 base at V and 0 bases at J, with 10 bases between. The CDR3 sequence is 15 residues long. For the CDR3, the DNA is TGTGCCAGCAGCTTGAGAACAGGCCACCAAGAGACCCAGTACTTC. Translating gives CASSLRTGHQETQYF.

In its sample, this clonotype was seen a few times. This chain joins TRBV14 and TRBJ1-2; D is ambiguous. The CDR3 contains 13 residues. Trimming removed 4 bases at V and 4 bases at J, with 10 bases between. Germline V lookup: CDR1 SGHDN, CDR2 FVKESK. CDR3 in DNA: TGTGCCAGCAGCCGCGACCGCTTCTATGGCTACACCTTC. It yields the protein CASSRDRFYGYTF.

This chain joins TRBV5-8 and TRBJ1-5; D gene ambiguous. Germline-derived CDR1 and CDR2 are SGHTS and YDEGEE. V lost 7 bases to trimming and J lost 0 bases, with 11 bases between them. The length of the CDR3 is 14 residues. CDR3 DNA sequence: TGTGCCAGCTGTAAGGTGACTAGCAATCAGCCCCAGCATTTT. It specifies CASCKVTSNQPQHF.

This clonotype was observed many times. V is TRBV15 and J is TRBJ2-1, with TRBD1 as a possible D gene (6 bases). The V and J ends lost 7 bases and 6 bases respectively, with 19 bases between them. CDR3 length equals 15 residues. Germline values: CDR1 LNHNV, CDR2 YYDKDF (reference sequence). For the CDR3, the DNA is TGTGCCACCAAAGCCCCAGGGGAAATCCGCAATGAGCAGTTCTTC. As protein: CATKAPGEIRNEQFF.

This clonotype is judged medium-sized. V is TRBV20-1 and J is TRBJ1-4; TRBD1 might be the D (5 bases). Trimming left V 1 base short and J 7 bases short, with 19 bases between. The CDR3 loop spans 16 amino acids. Germline CDR1 reads DFQATT; CDR2 reads SNEGSKA (reference sequence). Here the CDR3 DNA reads TGCAGTGCTAGAGGGGACGTCGGCGGCCCTTTTGAAAAACTGTTTTTT. Translated, it gives CSARGDVGGPFEKLFF.

The table lists this clonotype with many counts. The rearrangement joins TRBV18 to TRBJ2-4; D may be TRBD1 (6 bases). The CDR3 sequence is 15 residues long. V was pared by 2 bases and J by 4 bases, with 12 bases between. Per the germline V gene, CDR1 is KGHSH and CDR2 is LQKENI. CDR3 coding DNA: TGTGCCAGCTCACCAAGATCAGGGGCGAAAAACATTCAGTACTTC. Translation: CASSPRSGAKNIQYF.

This clonotype was observed at least ten times. This chain uses TRBV5-1 with TRBJ1-1; tentative D call: TRBD1 (5 bases). Germline CDR1 and CDR2: SGHRS and YFSETQ. CDR3 length equals 14 residues. The V and J ends lost 3 bases and 5 bases respectively, with 14 bases between them. The CDR3 region has the DNA TGCGCCAGCAGCTCCGGGACGGCCCAAACTGAAGCTTTCTTT. It encodes CASSSGTAQTEAFF. Supplemented by reference TRBV5-1 and TRBJ1-1, the full variable domain reads KAGVTQTPRYLIKTRGQQVTLSCSPISGHRSVSWYQQTPGQGLQFLFEYFSETQRNKGNFPGRFSGRQFSNSRSEMNVSTLELGDSALYLCASSSGTAQTEAFFGQGTRLTVV.

This clonotype was detected many times. The chain carries TRBV7-9 and TRBJ1-1; D call uncertain. This CDR3 spans 14 amino acids. Germline V gives CDR1 SEHNR, CDR2 FQNEAQ (reference sequence). Trimming pared 2 bases from V and 7 bases from J, leaving 14 bases between. DNA for the CDR3: TGTGCCAGCAGCTTATTGGTAGTACCCGGTGAAGCTTTCTTT. Protein product: CASSLLVVPGEAFF.

Ten or more counts support this clonotype. The V gene is TRBV23-1, the J gene TRBJ2-7, with D unclear. TRBV23-1 is filed as an ORF, its function uncertain. This CDR3 has 8 amino acids. The ends were cut back, 9 bases at V and 5 bases at J, with 2 bases in the middle. CDR3 sequence: CARNEQYF. The CDR3 DNA sequence: TGCGCCAGAAACGAGCAGTACTTC.